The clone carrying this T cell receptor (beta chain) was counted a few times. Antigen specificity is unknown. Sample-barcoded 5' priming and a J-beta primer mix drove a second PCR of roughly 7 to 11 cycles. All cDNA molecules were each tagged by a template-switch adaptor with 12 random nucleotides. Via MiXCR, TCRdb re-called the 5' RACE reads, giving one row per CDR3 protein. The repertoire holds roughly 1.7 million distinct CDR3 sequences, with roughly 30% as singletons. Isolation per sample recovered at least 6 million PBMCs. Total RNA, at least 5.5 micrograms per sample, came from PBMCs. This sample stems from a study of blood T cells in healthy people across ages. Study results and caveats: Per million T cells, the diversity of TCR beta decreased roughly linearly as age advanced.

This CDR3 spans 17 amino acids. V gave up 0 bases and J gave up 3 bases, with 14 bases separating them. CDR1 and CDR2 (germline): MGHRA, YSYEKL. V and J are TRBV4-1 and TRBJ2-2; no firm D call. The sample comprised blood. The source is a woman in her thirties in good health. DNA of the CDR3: TGCGCCAGCAGCCAAGATTCGACCACTCGGGACACCGGGGAGCTGTTTTTT. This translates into CASSQDSTTRDTGELFF.